A selection of T cell receptor beta chains follows, all from one sample in a study of identical twins. TCRdb processed the 5' RACE reads anew with MiXCR; each CDR3 protein has one entry. This table has a few hundred thousand distinct CDR3 sequences, around 8% appearing once. Another study also made use of these data, one on yellow fever vaccine responses in identical twins.

Material for sequencing was CD8+ T cells sorted from blood. The origin of the receptors is a woman aged 18-29 years in good health. The CDR3 runs from the conserved cysteine through the conserved F or W. A D gene is named only where the DNA matches it firmly. Not all rows give a size; the values are once, few, many and, for expanded clones, a class.

D gene	J gene	clone size	V gene	CDR3 DNA	CDR3 protein
TRBD2	TRBJ2-1	-	TRBV20-1	TGCAGTGCTTATAGCGGGGACTACAATGAGCAGTTCTTC	CSAYSGDYNEQFF
-	TRBJ2-7	few	TRBV7-8	TGTGCCAGCAGCCCACAGGGAGGCCACGGCGAGCAGTACTTC	CASSPQGGHGEQYF
TRBD2	TRBJ2-7	few	TRBV4-1	TGCGCCAGCAGCCAGAAACTAGCGGGGATCTACGAGCAGTACTTC	CASSQKLAGIYEQYF
-	TRBJ2-1	many	TRBV4-1	TGCGCCAGCAGCCAAGACTCAGGACTCAAAAGTTTGTCGAGCTCCTACAATGAGCAGTTCTTC	CASSQDSGLKSLSSSYNEQFF
-	TRBJ2-7	many	TRBV21-1	TGTGCCAGCAGCAAAGATCCCGGGGAGAGCTCCTACGAGCAGTACTTC	CASSKDPGESSYEQYF
-	TRBJ1-6	-	TRBV27	TGTGCCAGCCAGGCCCCCAATAATTCACCCCTCCACTTT	CASQAPNNSPLHF
TRBD1	TRBJ2-3	many	TRBV6-4	TGTGCCAGCAGTGAAGAGACAGGGGGCACAGATACGCAGTATTTT	CASSEETGGTDTQYF
-	TRBJ2-7	many	TRBV29-1	TGCAGCGATCCGGGACAATACTACGAGCAGTACTTC	CSDPGQYYEQYF
-	TRBJ1-1	few	TRBV10-3	TGTGCCATCAGTGAGTCGGCAGCCCCTATGAACACTGAAGCTTTCTTT	CAISESAAPMNTEAFF
-	TRBJ2-5	few	TRBV9	TGTGCCAGCAGCGCGGAAGAGACCCAGTACTTC	CASSAEETQYF
-	TRBJ2-7	few	TRBV27	TGTGCCAGCAGTCCAAGATCTGAAAACTACGAGCAGTACTTC	CASSPRSENYEQYF
-	TRBJ1-1	few	TRBV27	TGTGCCAGCAGTTTATCATTCCTCCAGAGTACTGAAGCTTTCTTT	CASSLSFLQSTEAFF
TRBD2	TRBJ2-1	-	TRBV27	TGTGCCAGCGGAGCGGGAGTTAGGACAAATGAGCAGTTCTTC	CASGAGVRTNEQFF
-	TRBJ1-6	-	TRBV7-2	TGTGCCAGCAGCTTCAGCGGGGGTTCACCCCTCCACTTT	CASSFSGGSPLHF
-	TRBJ2-3	-	TRBV28	TGTGCCAGCAGTTTCCTGAAAGTAGATACGCAGTATTTT	CASSFLKVDTQYF
-	TRBJ2-7	many	TRBV11-2	TGTGCCAGCACTCCATTTCCTAGCCGGGGCTACGAGCAGTACTTC	CASTPFPSRGYEQYF
-	TRBJ2-6	-	TRBV9	TGTGCCAGCAAGGATCACTCTGGGGCCAACGTCCTGACTTTC	CASKDHSGANVLTF
TRBD1	TRBJ2-3	-	TRBV10-2	TGCGCCAGCAGTGACCCCAGGACAGGGAACATAGATACGCAGTATTTT	CASSDPRTGNIDTQYF
TRBD1	TRBJ1-1	many	TRBV11-2	TGTGCCAGCAGCTTAACAGGGGGCCTGTGGAGTGAAGCTTTCTTT	CASSLTGGLWSEAFF
-	TRBJ1-4	few	TRBV29-1	TGCAGCGTTGCAGGTCCAACTAATGAAAAACTGTTTTTT	CSVAGPTNEKLFF
TRBD1	TRBJ2-7	many	TRBV6-1	TGTGCCAGCAGCCTGACAGGGGAAGCCTACGAGCAGTACTTC	CASSLTGEAYEQYF
TRBD2	TRBJ2-1	many	TRBV20-1	TGCAGTGCTTTTCGGCCCGGGACTAGCAGGGACAATGAGCAGTTCTTC	CSAFRPGTSRDNEQFF
-	TRBJ2-2	-	TRBV24-1	TGTGCCACCAGCTCCGGGACGACCTGGGAGCTGTTTTTT	CATSSGTTWELFF
TRBD1	TRBJ2-1	few	TRBV24-1	TGTGCCACCAGTGACCCCGGGACAGGCTATGAGCAGTTCTTC	CATSDPGTGYEQFF
TRBD2	TRBJ2-3	many	TRBV4-3	TGCGCCAGCAGCCAGACTAGCGGGAGGACAGATACGCAGTATTTT	CASSQTSGRTDTQYF
-	TRBJ2-2	few	TRBV15	TGTGCCACCAGCGACTTTCCCCGGCCCAGCGTGAACACCGGGGAGCTGTTTTTT	CATSDFPRPSVNTGELFF
TRBD2	TRBJ2-5	few	TRBV19	TGTGCCAGTAACTCAGCGGGAGTTGAAGAGACCCAGTACTTC	CASNSAGVEETQYF
-	TRBJ2-1	many	TRBV27	TGTGCCAGCAGTTTGTCTCTGGTTGGGAATGAGCAGTTCTTC	CASSLSLVGNEQFF
TRBD2	TRBJ2-1	-	TRBV2	TGTGCCTGCAGCCACGGGACTAGCGGGGGGTCCTCCTACAATGAGCAGTTCTTC	CACSHGTSGGSSYNEQFF
-	TRBJ2-5	-	TRBV7-9	TGTGCCAGCAACGGGGCCAAAGAGACCCAGTACTTC	CASNGAKETQYF
TRBD2	TRBJ2-7	few	TRBV20-1	TGCAGTGCTAGGGCACTAGCGGGGGGCGTCTACGAGCAGTACTTC	CSARALAGGVYEQYF
-	TRBJ2-5	few	TRBV6-2/TRBV6-3	TGTGCCAGCAGTTACTCGGACGAGACCCAGTACTTC	CASSYSDETQYF
-	TRBJ2-3	-	TRBV29-1	TGCAGCGTTGAAACTTCGGGACAACAGGAGCCTGATACGCAGTATTTT	CSVETSGQQEPDTQYF
TRBD1	TRBJ2-2	few	TRBV12-3/TRBV12-4	TGTGCCAGCAGTTTAGCACAGGGGTTCGGGGAGCTGTTTTTT	CASSLAQGFGELFF
-	TRBJ1-4	-	TRBV5-6	TGTGCCAGCAGCTCCCTGGACAACACTGACCTAGTTAATGAAAAACTGTTTTTT	CASSSLDNTDLVNEKLFF
-	TRBJ2-7	many	TRBV29-1	TGCAGCGTGGCTGACGGACCCTACGAGCAGTACTTC	CSVADGPYEQYF
-	TRBJ2-5	few	TRBV24-1	TGTGCCACCAGACCAGCGGGCTTGGAGACCCAGTACTTC	CATRPAGLETQYF
-	TRBJ2-1	-	TRBV9	TGTGCCAGCAGCGATTCCGGGACGGTCTCCTACAATGAGCAGTTCTTC	CASSDSGTVSYNEQFF
TRBD1	TRBJ2-5	-	TRBV28	TGTGCCAGCAGGCTACAGGGGGCCCCAGAGACCCAGTACTTC	CASRLQGAPETQYF
-	TRBJ2-7	few	TRBV9	TGTGCCAGCAGCGATTTACGGGGAACCGGGTCCTACGAGCAGTACTTC	CASSDLRGTGSYEQYF
-	TRBJ2-7	many	TRBV5-6	TGTGCCAGCAGCTTCTGGACAGCCTACGAGCAGTACTTC	CASSFWTAYEQYF
-	TRBJ2-7	few	TRBV11-1	TGTGCCAGCAGCATCTACTCAGGGGAAGGCTACGAGCAGTACTTC	CASSIYSGEGYEQYF
-	TRBJ1-1	-	TRBV29-1	TGCAGCGCCACAGGGATGAACACTGAAGCTTTCTTT	CSATGMNTEAFF
TRBD2	TRBJ2-1	-	TRBV12-5	TGTGCTAGTGGGCCTCCCGGGACTAGCGGGTACAATGAGCAGTTCTTC	CASGPPGTSGYNEQFF
-	TRBJ2-7	-	TRBV7-6	TGTGCCAGCAGCTTTGGTCGTGGAGCTACCTCCTACGAGCAGTACTTC	CASSFGRGATSYEQYF
-	TRBJ2-7	-	TRBV11-2	TGTGCCAGCAGCTTAGGCGCTGATTGGGTCAACGAGCAGTACTTC	CASSLGADWVNEQYF
-	TRBJ2-7	-	TRBV27	TGTGCCAGCAGTAAGCGACGCAGCTACGAGCAGTACTTC	CASSKRRSYEQYF
TRBD2	TRBJ2-2	-	TRBV7-9	TGTGCCAGCAGCTTCGAGCGGGAGTCCCCGGCCGGGGAGCTGTTTTTT	CASSFERESPAGELFF
-	TRBJ2-1	-	TRBV27	TGTGCCAGCAGTTTTCCCGGACAAGAGCAGTTCTTC	CASSFPGQEQFF
-	TRBJ2-7	few	TRBV7-9	TGTGCCAGCAGCTTAGAGAGAGCAGGCTACGAGCAGTACTTC	CASSLERAGYEQYF
-	TRBJ2-2	many	TRBV29-1	TGCAGCGTTGAGCCGAACACCGGGGAGCTGTTTTTT	CSVEPNTGELFF
-	TRBJ2-3	-	TRBV4-2	TGTGCCAGCAGCCAAGATCCCGGGAGTTCGACAGATACGCAGTATTTT	CASSQDPGSSTDTQYF
-	TRBJ1-1	-	TRBV5-1	TGCGCCAGCAGCTTGGTAAGCGGGACGGTGAACACTGAAGCTTTCTTT	CASSLVSGTVNTEAFF
-	TRBJ2-5	-	TRBV5-1	TGCGCCAGCAGCTTGGGGACAGTATTACAAGAGACCCAGTACTTC	CASSLGTVLQETQYF
-	TRBJ1-2	few	TRBV12-3/TRBV12-4	TGTGCCAGCAGTTTCTATTATATGCTCTATGGCTACACCTTC	CASSFYYMLYGYTF
-	TRBJ2-7	-	TRBV6-6	TGTGCCACCCAAGCGGATAGCTACGAGCAGTACTTC	CATQADSYEQYF
-	TRBJ2-1	-	TRBV27	TGTGCCAGCAGCAGTTTCGAAGACGCAAATGAGCAGTTCTTC	CASSSFEDANEQFF
-	TRBJ2-7	many	TRBV6-2/TRBV6-3	TGTGCCAGCAGTTACGGGTATCGCTACGAGCAGTACTTC	CASSYGYRYEQYF
-	TRBJ1-1	-	TRBV18	TGTGCCAGCTCAAAGGGGTACACTGAAGCTTTCTTT	CASSKGYTEAFF
-	TRBJ2-3	-	TRBV9	TGTGCCAGCAGCGTAGGTACCGGCGGGTTCTACACAGATACGCAGTATTTT	CASSVGTGGFYTDTQYF